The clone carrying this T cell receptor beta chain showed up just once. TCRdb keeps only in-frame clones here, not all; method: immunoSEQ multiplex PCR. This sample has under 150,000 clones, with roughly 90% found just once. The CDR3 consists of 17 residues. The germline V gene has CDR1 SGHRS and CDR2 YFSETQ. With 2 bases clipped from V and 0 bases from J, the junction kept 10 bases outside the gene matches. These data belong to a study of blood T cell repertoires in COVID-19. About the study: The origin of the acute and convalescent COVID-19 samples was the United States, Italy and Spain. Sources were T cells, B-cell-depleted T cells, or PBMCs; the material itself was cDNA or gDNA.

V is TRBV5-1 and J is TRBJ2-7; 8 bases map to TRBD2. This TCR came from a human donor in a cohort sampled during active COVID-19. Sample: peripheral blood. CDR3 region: CASSFFSGRASSYEQYF. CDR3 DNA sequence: TGCGCCAGCAGCTTTTTCTCCGGGAGGGCGAGCTCCTACGAGCAGTACTTC. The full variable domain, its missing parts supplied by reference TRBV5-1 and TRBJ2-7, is KAGVTQTPRYLIKTRGQQVTLSCSPISGHRSVSWYQQTPGQGLQFLFEYFSETQRNKGNFPGRFSGRQFSNSRSEMNVSTLELGDSALYLCASSFFSGRASSYEQYFGPGTRLTVT.